What follows is one T cell receptor beta chain and its context. What it binds is not known. Expressed TCRB transcripts got sequenced, as all isolated RNA was reverse transcribed. Assay: immunoSEQ multiplex PCR; the TCRdb copy retains only in-frame clones and omits some. The data hold hundreds of thousands of clones, with 15% to 18% observed a single time. The record originates from a study of beta chain features in type 1 diabetes. General observations from the study: Moderately but significantly shorter TCRB CDR3s were found in Type 1 diabetes patients in all four CD4+ subsets.

The CDR3 has 13 amino acids. Germline CDR1 SEHNR, CDR2 FQNEAQ (reference sequence). Losses at the gene ends were 5 bases for V and 10 bases for J; bases not matched to a gene: 8. V gene TRBV7-9 combines with J gene TRBJ2-7, with TRBD1 matching 10 bases. Material: naive CD4+ T cells from blood. The sequence derives from a man between 18 and 29 years old in good health. CDR3 residues: CASSSQTGGGQYF. The CDR3 DNA is TGTGCCAGCAGCAGCCAGACAGGGGGCGGACAGTACTTC.